The sequence of this T cell receptor beta chain was determined in a study of T cells after yellow fever vaccination. General study findings and limits: Shared CD4/CD8 clonotypes were a small share, likely from convergent recombination. Although the secondary response was weaker, it peaked faster, at day 5 versus 15.

Between the trimmed V and J ends, which lost 5 bases and 1 base, there was a span of 15 bases. CDR3 length: 17 residues. Germline V gene data show CDR1 as LNHDA and CDR2 as SQIVND (reference sequence). Researchers made TCR cDNA using 5'RACE template switching, and this step added a universal primer site and UMIs. TCRdb independently ran MiXCR on the 5' RACE reads; one entry per CDR3 protein. The sample carries approximately 13,000 distinct CDR3 sequences, nearly 5% recorded once. The sequences come from PBMCs, either bulk or a sorted T-cell subset (CD4+, CD8+, memory, or dextramer-sorted; not recorded which), collected 45 days after the yellow fever booster vaccination. The V call is TRBV19, the J call TRBJ2-6; D may be TRBD1 or TRBD2 (5 bases each). This sequence was found in a man aged 30 to 39 who received the YFV17D yellow fever vaccine. The CDR3: CASSRDLSGSGANVLTF. CDR3 nucleotides: TGTGCCAGTAGTCGGGACCTCTCCGGGTCTGGGGCCAACGTCCTGACTTTC.